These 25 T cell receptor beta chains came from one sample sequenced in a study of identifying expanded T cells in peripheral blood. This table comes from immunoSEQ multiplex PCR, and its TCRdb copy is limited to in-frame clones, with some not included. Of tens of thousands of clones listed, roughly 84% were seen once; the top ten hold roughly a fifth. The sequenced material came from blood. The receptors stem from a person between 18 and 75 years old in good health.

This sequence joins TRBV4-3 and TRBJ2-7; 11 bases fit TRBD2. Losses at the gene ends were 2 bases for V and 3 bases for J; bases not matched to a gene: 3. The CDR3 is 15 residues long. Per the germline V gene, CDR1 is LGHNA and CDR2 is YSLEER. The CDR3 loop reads CASSQRLAGGYEQYF. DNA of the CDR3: TGCGCCAGCAGCCAACGCCTAGCGGGAGGCTACGAGCAGTACTTC.

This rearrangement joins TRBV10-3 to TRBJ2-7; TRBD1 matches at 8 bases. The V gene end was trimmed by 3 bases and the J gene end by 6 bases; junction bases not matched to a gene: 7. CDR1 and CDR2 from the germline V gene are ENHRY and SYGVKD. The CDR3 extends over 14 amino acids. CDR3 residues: CAISEAPDRGEQYF. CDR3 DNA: TGTGCCATCAGTGAAGCCCCCGACAGGGGCGAGCAGTACTTC.

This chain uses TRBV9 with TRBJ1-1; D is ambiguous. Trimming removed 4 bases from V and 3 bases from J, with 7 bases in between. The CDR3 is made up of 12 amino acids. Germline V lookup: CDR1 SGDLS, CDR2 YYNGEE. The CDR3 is CASSPADTEAFF. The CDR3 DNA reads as TGTGCCAGCAGCCCAGCAGACACTGAAGCTTTCTTT.

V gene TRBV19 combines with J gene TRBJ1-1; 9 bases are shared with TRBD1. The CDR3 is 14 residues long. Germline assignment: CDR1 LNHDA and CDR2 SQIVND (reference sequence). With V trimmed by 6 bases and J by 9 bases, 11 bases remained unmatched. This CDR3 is CASRKNPGQGQAFF. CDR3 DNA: TGTGCCAGTAGAAAAAACCCGGGACAGGGACAAGCTTTCTTT.

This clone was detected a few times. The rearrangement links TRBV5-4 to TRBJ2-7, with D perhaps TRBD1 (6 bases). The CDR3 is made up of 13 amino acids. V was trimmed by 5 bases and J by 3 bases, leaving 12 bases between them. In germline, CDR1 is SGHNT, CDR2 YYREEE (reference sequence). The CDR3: CASSRDNYYEQYF. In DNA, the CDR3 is TGTGCCAGCAGTCGGGACAACTACTACGAGCAGTACTTC.

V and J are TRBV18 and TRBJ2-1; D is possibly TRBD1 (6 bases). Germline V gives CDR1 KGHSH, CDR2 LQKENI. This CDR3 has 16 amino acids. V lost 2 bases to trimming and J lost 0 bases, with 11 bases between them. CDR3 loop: CASSPTGTNSYNEQFF. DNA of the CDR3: TGTGCCAGCTCACCAACCGGGACAAACTCCTACAATGAGCAGTTCTTC.

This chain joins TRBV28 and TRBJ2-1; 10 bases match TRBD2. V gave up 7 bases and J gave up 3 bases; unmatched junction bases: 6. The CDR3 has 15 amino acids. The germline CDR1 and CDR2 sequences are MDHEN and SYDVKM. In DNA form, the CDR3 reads TGTGCCAGCACTACTAGCGGGAAGTTCTACAATGAGCAGTTCTTC. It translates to CASTTSGKFYNEQFF.

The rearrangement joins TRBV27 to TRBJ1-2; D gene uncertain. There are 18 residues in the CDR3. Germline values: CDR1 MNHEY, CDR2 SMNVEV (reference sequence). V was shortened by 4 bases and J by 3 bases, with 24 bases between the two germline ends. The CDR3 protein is CASSSLGGSRDGDYGYTF. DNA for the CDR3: TGTGCCAGCAGTTCCCTCGGTGGGAGTAGAGATGGAGACTATGGCTACACCTTC.

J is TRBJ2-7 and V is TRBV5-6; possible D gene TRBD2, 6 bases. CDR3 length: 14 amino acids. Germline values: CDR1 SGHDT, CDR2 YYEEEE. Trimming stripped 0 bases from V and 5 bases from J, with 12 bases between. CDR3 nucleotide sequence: TGTGCCAGCAGCTTGGCCGGAGGGTCCCACGAGCAGTACTTC. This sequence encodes CASSLAGGSHEQYF. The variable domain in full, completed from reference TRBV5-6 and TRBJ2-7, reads DAGVTQSPTHLIKTRGQQVTLRCSPKSGHDTVSWYQQALGQGPQFIFQYYEEEERQRGNFPDRFSGHQFPNYSSELNVNALLLGDSALYLCASSLAGGSHEQYFGPGTRLTVT.

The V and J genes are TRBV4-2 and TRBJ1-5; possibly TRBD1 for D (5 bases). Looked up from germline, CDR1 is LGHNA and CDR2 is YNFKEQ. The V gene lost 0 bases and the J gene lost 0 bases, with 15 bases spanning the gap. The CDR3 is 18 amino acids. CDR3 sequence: CASSQEGQGGYSNQPQHF. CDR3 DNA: TGTGCCAGCAGCCAAGAAGGGCAGGGTGGGTATAGCAATCAGCCCCAGCATTTT.

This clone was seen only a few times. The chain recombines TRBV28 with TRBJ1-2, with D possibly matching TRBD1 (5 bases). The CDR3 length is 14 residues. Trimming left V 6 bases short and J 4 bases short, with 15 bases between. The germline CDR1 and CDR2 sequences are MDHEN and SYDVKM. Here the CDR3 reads CASRRGGLIYGYTF. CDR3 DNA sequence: TGTGCCAGCAGGCGGGGCGGATTAATCTATGGCTACACCTTC.

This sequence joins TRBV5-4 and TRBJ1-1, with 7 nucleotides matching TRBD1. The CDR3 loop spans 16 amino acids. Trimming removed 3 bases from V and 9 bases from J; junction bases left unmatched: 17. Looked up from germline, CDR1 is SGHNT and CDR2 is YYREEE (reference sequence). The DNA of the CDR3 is TGTGCCAGCAGCTCCCGTCGGGTAACAGGGGCAGAAAAAGCTTTCTTT. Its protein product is CASSSRRVTGAEKAFF.

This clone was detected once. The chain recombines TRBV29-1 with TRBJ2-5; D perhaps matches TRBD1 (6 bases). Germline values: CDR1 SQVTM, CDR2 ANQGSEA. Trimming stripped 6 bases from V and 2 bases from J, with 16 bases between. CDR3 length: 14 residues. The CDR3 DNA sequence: TGCAGCGTCGATACAGGGTTCGGGCAAGAGACCCAGTACTTC. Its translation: CSVDTGFGQETQYF. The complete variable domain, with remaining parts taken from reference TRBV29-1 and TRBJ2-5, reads SAVISQKPSRDICQRGTSLTIQCQVDSQVTMMFWYRQQPGQSLTLIATANQGSEATYESGFVIDKFPISRPNLTFSTLTVSNMSPEDSSIYLCSVDTGFGQETQYFGPGTRLLVL.

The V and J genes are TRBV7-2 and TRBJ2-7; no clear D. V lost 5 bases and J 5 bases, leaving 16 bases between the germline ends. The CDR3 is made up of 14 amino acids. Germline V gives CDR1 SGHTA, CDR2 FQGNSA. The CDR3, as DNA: TGTGCCAGCAGCCCCTTTATTAAGCCCCACGAGCAGTACTTC. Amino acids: CASSPFIKPHEQYF. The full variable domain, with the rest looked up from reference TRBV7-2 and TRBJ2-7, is GAGVSQSPSNKVTEKGKDVELRCDPISGHTALYWYRQSLGQGLEFLIYFQGNSAPDKSGLPSDRFSAERTGGSVSTLTIQRTQQEDSAVYLCASSPFIKPHEQYFGPGTRLTVT.

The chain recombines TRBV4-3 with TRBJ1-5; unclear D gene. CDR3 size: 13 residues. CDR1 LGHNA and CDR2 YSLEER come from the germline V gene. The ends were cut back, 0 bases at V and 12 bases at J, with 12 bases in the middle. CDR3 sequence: CASSQDIGLDQHF. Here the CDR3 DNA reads TGCGCCAGCAGCCAAGACATCGGCCTAGACCAGCATTTT.

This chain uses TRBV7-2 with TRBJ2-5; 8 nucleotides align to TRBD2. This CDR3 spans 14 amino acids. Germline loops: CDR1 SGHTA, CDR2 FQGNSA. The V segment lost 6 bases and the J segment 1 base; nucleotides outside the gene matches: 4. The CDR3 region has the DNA TGTGCCAGCAGTCGGACTAGCAGCCAAGAGACCCAGTACTTC. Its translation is CASSRTSSQETQYF.

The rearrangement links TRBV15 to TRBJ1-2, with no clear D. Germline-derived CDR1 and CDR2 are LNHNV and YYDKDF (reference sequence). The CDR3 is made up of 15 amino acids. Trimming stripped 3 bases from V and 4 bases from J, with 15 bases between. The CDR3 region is CATSSSGRFAYGYTF. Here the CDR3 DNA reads TGTGCCACCAGCAGCTCCGGACGTTTTGCCTATGGCTACACCTTC.

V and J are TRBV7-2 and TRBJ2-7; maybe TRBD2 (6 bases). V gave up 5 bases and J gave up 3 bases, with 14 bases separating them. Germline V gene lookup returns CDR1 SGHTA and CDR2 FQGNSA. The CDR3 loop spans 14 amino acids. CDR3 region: CASSVGLEHYEQYF. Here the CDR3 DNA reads TGTGCCAGCAGCGTGGGACTCGAGCACTACGAGCAGTACTTC.

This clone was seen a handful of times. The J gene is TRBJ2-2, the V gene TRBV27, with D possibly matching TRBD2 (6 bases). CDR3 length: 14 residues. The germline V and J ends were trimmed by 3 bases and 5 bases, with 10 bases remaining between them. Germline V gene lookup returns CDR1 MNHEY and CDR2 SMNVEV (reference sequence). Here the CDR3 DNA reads TGTGCCAGCAGTTTCGGAGGGCTGACCGGGGAGCTGTTTTTT. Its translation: CASSFGGLTGELFF.

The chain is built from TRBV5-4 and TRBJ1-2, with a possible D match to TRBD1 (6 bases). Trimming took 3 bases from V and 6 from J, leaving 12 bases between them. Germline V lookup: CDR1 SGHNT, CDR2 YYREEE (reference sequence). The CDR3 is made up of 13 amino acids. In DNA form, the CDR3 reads TGTGCCAGCAGCTACGGACAGCAGAATGGCTACACCTTC. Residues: CASSYGQQNGYTF.

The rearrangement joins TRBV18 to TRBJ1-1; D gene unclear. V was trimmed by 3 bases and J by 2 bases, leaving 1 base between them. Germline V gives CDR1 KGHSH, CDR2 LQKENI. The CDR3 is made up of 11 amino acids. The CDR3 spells CASSPNTEAFF. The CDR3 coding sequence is TGTGCCAGCTCACCCAACACTGAAGCTTTCTTT.

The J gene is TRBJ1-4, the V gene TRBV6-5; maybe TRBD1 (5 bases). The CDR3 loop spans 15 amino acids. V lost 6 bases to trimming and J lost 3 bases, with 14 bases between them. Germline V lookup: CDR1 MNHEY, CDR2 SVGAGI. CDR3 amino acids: CASRSQGTANEKLFF. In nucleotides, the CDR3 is TGTGCCAGCAGATCGCAGGGAACGGCTAATGAAAAACTGTTTTTT.

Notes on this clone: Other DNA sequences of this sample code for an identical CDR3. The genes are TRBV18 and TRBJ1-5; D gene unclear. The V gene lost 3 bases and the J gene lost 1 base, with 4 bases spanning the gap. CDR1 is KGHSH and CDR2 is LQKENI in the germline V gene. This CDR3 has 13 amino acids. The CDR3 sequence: CASSPDSNQPQHF. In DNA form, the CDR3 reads TGTGCCAGCTCACCGGACAGCAATCAGCCCCAGCATTTT.

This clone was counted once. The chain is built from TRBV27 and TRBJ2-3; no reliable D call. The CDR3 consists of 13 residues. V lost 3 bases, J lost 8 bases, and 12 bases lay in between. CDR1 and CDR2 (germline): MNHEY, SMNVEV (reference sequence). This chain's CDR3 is CASSFGEMGTQYF. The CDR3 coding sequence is TGTGCCAGCAGTTTTGGCGAAATGGGTACGCAGTATTTT.

The CDR3 spells CASSLEAQMGYEQYF. CDR3 DNA: TGTGCCAGCAGCCTGGAGGCCCAAATGGGCTACGAGCAGTACTTC. The V and J genes are TRBV9 and TRBJ2-7; a possible D gene is TRBD2 (5 bases). The CDR3 runs 15 residues. The V and J ends lost 4 bases and 3 bases respectively, with 17 bases between them. Per germline, CDR1 SGDLS and CDR2 YYNGEE.